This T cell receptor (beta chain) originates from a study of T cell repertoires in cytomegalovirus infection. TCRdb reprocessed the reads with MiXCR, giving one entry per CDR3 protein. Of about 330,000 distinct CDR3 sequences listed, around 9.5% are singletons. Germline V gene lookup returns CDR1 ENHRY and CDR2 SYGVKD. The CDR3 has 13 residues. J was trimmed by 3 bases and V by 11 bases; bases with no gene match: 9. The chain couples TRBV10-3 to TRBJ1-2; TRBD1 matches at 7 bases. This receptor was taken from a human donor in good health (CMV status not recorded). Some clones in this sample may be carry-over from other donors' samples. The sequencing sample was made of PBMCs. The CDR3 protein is CALKLGQDYGYTF. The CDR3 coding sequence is TGTGCCTTAAAGCTTGGACAGGACTATGGCTACACCTTC.